This T cell receptor (beta chain) was identified in a study of control samples from healthy donors and cancer patients. The table lists this clone with a count of one. Deletions cut 5 bases from V and 9 bases from J, with 14 bases between. The CDR3 runs 13 residues. Germline V gene lookup returns CDR1 MGHDK and CDR2 SYGVNS. Data came from immunoSEQ multiplex PCR; TCRdb stores just in-frame clones and leaves some out. The sample lists approximately 170,000 clones, 90% occurring once. This TCR derives from a woman aged 45-65 years in good health. V and J are TRBV25-1 and TRBJ2-1; D is unresolved. The sequenced sample was blood. The CDR3 coding sequence is TGTGCCAGCAGTACAAGTGTGTCTGGTGAGCAGTTCTTC. Amino acid sequence: CASSTSVSGEQFF.